This paragraph covers one TCR beta chain sequence. V was pared by 4 bases and J by 4 bases, with 7 bases of the junction left unmatched. CDR1 and CDR2 (germline): MDHEN, SYDVKM. The CDR3 is 15 residues long. The sample belongs to a study of blood T cell repertoires in COVID-19. Study background: Specimens from acute and convalescent COVID-19 originated in the United States, Italy and Spain. T cells, B-cell-depleted T cells, or PBMCs supplied cDNA or gDNA.

Participants were placed into cohorts based on the clinical history they reported. Per the authors' pipeline: Researchers report that nucleated cell counts were estimated from reference gene primer amplification. Repertoires were generated with immunoSEQ multiplex PCR, while TCRdb's copy carries only in-frame clones and drops some. From that table come the V and J calls and clone size; the DNA was used to work out D and trimming. Of some 300,000 clones in the sample, 75% to 90% were seen once. The clonotype comes from a woman aged 40-49 years who had recovered from COVID-19. Sequenced sample: PBMCs or T cells enriched from blood (not recorded which). V and J are TRBV28 and TRBJ1-5; 7 bases fit TRBD1. The CDR3 loop is CASSYGTATNQPQHF. Here the CDR3 DNA reads TGTGCCAGCAGTTATGGGACAGCGACAAATCAGCCCCAGCATTTT.